This TCR beta chain was sequenced in a study of blood T cell repertoires in COVID-19. Study context: The cDNA or gDNA used as material had been derived from T cells, B-cell-depleted T cells, or PBMCs.

V was pared by 8 bases and J by 7 bases, with 6 bases of the junction left unmatched. Looked up from germline, CDR1 is MDHEN and CDR2 is SYDVKM. The CDR3 spans 12 residues. In the original processing: Estimated nucleated cell counts came from reference gene primer amplification. TCRdb's table, derived via immunoSEQ multiplex PCR, lists solely in-frame clones and lacks some. V and J calls and clone size are as listed in that table; D and trimming were resolved from the DNA. The sample holds about 200,000 clones; approximately 85% are singletons and the top ten take about 6%. This sequence originates from a man aged 40-49 years with acute COVID-19. Sequences were obtained from PBMCs or T cells enriched from blood (not recorded which). This sequence joins TRBV28 and TRBJ2-5; TRBD1 matches at 8 bases. Written as DNA, the CDR3 is TGTGCCAGCGCGCAGGGGGCAGGGACCCAGTACTTC. Translation: CASAQGAGTQYF.